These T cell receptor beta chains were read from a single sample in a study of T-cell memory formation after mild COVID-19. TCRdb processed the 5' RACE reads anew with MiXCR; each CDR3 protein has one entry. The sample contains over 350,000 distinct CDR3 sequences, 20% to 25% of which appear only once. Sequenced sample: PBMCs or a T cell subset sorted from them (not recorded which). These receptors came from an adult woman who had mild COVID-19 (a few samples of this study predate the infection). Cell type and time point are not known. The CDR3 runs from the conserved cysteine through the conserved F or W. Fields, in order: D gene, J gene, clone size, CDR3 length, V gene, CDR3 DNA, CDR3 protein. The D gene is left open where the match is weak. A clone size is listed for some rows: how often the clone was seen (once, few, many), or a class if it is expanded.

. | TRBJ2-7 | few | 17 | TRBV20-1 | TGCAGTGCTAGAGACCTTTCGGGGGGCCCCCGCTCCTACGAGCAGTACTTC | CSARDLSGGPRSYEQYF
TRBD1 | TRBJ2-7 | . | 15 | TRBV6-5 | TGTGCCAGCAGTTACGGGGGACAGGCGGGCTACGAGCAGTACTTC | CASSYGGQAGYEQYF
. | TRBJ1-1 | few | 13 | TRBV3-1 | TGTGCCAGCACCCTTACGAGTAACACTGAAGCTTTCTTT | CASTLTSNTEAFF
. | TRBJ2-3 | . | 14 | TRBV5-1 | TGCGCCAGCCGGGACACACCTAGCACAGATACGCAGTATTTT | CASRDTPSTDTQYF
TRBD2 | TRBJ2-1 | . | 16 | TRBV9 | TGTGCCAGCGGCTCCTCTAGCGGGGCTCCCGACGGTGAGCAGTTCTTC | CASGSSSGAPDGEQFF
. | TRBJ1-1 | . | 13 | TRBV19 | TGTGCCAGTAGTATAGGGTCGGGAACTGAAGCTTTCTTT | CASSIGSGTEAFF
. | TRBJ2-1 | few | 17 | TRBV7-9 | TGTGCCAGCAGCTTACCCCGAAGGGCAGGGTTGGACAATGAGCAGTTCTTC | CASSLPRRAGLDNEQFF
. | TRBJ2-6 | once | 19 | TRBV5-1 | TGCGCCAGCAGCTTGGTATTCGACAGCGTAAGCTCTGGGGCCAACGTCCTGACTTTC | CASSLVFDSVSSGANVLTF
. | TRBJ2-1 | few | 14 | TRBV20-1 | TGCAGTGCCAGAGCCGGGTCCCCCGACAATGAGCAGTTCTTC | CSARAGSPDNEQFF
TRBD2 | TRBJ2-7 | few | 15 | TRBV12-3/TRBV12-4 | TGTGCCAGCAGTTTTGGCGGGAGGAGTTCCTACGAGCAGTACTTC | CASSFGGRSSYEQYF
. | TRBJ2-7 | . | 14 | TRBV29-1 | TGCAGCGTTGGAAGGGCAGGATTCTCCTACGAGCAGTACTTC | CSVGRAGFSYEQYF
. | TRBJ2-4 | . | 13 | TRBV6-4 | TGTGCCAGCAGCGAGGGGTCGGGAAACATTCAGTACTTC | CASSEGSGNIQYF
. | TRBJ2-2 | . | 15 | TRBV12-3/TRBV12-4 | TGTGCCAGCACAAGGACCCACCCCAACACCGGGGAGCTGTTTTTT | CASTRTHPNTGELFF
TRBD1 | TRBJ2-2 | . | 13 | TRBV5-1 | TGCGCCAGCGGACAGGGGGCGAACGGGGAGCTGTTTTTT | CASGQGANGELFF
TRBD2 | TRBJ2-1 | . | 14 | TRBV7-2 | TGTGCCAGCAGCTTGGATAGCGGGAGCCGTGAGCAGTTCTTC | CASSLDSGSREQFF
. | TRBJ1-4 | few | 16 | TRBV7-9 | TGTGCCAGCAGCCCCCGCGGGGCCAGGGGAGGCGAAAAACTGTTTTTT | CASSPRGARGGEKLFF
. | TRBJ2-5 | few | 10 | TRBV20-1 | TGCAGTATGACCGTCCGGACCCAGTACTTC | CSMTVRTQYF
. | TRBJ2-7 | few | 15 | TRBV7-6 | TGTGCCAGCAGCTTAGCGCCCGGACAGAACTCCGAGCAGTACTTC | CASSLAPGQNSEQYF
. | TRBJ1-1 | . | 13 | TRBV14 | TGTGCCAGCAGCCAGTTCCCACGGGATGGGGCTTTCTTT | CASSQFPRDGAFF
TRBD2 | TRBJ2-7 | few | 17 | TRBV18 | TGTGCCAGCTACGCCGGTGCTAGCGGGGGGTCCTCCTACGAGCAGTACTTC | CASYAGASGGSSYEQYF
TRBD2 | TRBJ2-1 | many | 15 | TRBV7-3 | TGTGCCAGCAGCTTAAGACGGGGGGGCTGGAATGAGCAGTTCTTC | CASSLRRGGWNEQFF
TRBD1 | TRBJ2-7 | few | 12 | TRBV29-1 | TGCAGCGGACGGACAGGGCCCTACGAGCAGTACTTC | CSGRTGPYEQYF
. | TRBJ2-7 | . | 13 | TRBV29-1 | TGCAGCGTCCTGGGGGGGGCGGCCTACGAGCAGTACTTC | CSVLGGAAYEQYF
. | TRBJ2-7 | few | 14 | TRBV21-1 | TGTGCCAGCAGCAAAGGCGGAGAGTCCTACGAGCAGTACTTC | CASSKGGESYEQYF
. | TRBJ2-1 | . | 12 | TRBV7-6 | TGTGCCAGCAGCTTAGATATCAATGAGCAGTTCTTC | CASSLDINEQFF
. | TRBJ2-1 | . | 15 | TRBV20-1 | TGCAGTGCTAGCAACAGGGGAGGGATTTACAATGAGCAGTTCTTC | CSASNRGGIYNEQFF
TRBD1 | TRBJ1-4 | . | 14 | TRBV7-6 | TGTGCCAGCAGGGCCGGGACAGGGAATGAAAAACTGTTTTTT | CASRAGTGNEKLFF
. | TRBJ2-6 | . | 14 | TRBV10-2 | TGCGCCAGCAGTGGGATCTCTGGGGCCAACGTCCTGACTTTC | CASSGISGANVLTF
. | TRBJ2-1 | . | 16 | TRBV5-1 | TGCGCCAGCAGCCCCTCGCCTAGCAGCTCCTACAATGAGCAGTTCTTC | CASSPSPSSSYNEQFF
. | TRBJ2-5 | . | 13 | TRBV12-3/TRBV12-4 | TGTGCCAGCAATTTCGACGGTGAAGAGACCCAGTACTTC | CASNFDGEETQYF
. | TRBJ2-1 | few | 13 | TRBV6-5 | TGTGCCAGCGGACTTCGATCCTACAATGAGCAGTTCTTC | CASGLRSYNEQFF
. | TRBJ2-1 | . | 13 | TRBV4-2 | TGTGCCATAGGGGGGGCCACCTACAATGAGCAGTTCTTC | CAIGGATYNEQFF
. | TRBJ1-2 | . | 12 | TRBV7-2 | TGTGCCAGCAGCATGGGCAGCTATGGCTACACCTTC | CASSMGSYGYTF
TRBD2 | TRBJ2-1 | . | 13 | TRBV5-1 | TGCGCCAGCAGCTTGGCTACTAGCGGTGAGCAGTTCTTC | CASSLATSGEQFF
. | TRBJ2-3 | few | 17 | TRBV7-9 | TGTGCCAGCAGCTCTTATTTGGGTAGAAGGGGTGCAGATACGCAGTATTTT | CASSSYLGRRGADTQYF
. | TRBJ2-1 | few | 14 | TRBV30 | TGTGCCTGGTCCCGGGACCTACATTACAATGAGCAGTTCTTC | CAWSRDLHYNEQFF
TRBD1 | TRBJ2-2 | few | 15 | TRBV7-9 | TGTGCCAGCAGGTCGGGACAGGGCCCCCCCGGGGAGCTGTTTTTT | CASRSGQGPPGELFF
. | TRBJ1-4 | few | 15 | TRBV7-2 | TGTGCCAGCAGCGTACAGGGTGCAACTAATGAAAAACTGTTTTTT | CASSVQGATNEKLFF
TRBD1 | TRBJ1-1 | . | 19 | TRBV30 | TGTGCCTGGAGTGTAAGGTTCGGGACAGGGAGGGGTCGGAACACTGAAGCTTTCTTT | CAWSVRFGTGRGRNTEAFF
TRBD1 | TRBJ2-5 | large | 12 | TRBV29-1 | TGCAGCGCCACAGGGGGCAAGGAGACCCAGTACTTC | CSATGGKETQYF
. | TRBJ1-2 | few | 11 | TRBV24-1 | TGTGCCACCAGTGATTCCTATGGCTACACCTTC | CATSDSYGYTF
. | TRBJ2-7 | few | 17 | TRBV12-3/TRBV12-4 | TGTGCCAGCAGTTTAGCGCTTGGGGGAGAACCGACGTACGAGCAGTACTTC | CASSLALGGEPTYEQYF
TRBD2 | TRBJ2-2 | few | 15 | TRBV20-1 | TGCAGTGCTAGGAATAGCGGGAGAGGGACCGGGGAGCTGTTTTTT | CSARNSGRGTGELFF
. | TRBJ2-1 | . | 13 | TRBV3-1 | TGTGCCAGCAGCCAAGGCCGGGGCAGTGAGCAGTTCTTC | CASSQGRGSEQFF
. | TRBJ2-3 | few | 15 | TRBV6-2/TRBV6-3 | TGTGCCAGCAGTTCTTTCTCGACTGGGGCAGATACGCAGTATTTT | CASSSFSTGADTQYF
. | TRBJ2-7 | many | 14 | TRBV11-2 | TGTGCCAGCATCCCTCCAGACAGGTCCTACGAGCAGTACTTC | CASIPPDRSYEQYF
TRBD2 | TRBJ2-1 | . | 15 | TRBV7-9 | TGTGCCAGCAGCCCCCCGGGACTAGCTAACAATGAGCAGTTCTTC | CASSPPGLANNEQFF
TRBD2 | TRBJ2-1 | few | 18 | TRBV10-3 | TGTGCCATCAGCCCGGGACTAGCGGGAGGAGGGTCCTACAATGAGCAGTTCTTC | CAISPGLAGGGSYNEQFF
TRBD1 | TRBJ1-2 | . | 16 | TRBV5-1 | TGCGCCAGCAGCTTCGGACAGGGGCCGTCCGACTATGGCTACACCTTC | CASSFGQGPSDYGYTF
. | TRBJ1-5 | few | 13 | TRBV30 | TGTGCCTGGAGTCCAGGGTCCAATCAGCCCCAGCATTTT | CAWSPGSNQPQHF
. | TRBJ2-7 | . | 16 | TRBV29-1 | TGCAGCGTTAACCTAGCCCGAGAAGGGGCGGCCTACGAGCAGTACTTC | CSVNLAREGAAYEQYF
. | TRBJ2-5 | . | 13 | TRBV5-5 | TGTGCCAGCAGCTTTCCGGGACGGGAGACCCAGTGCTTC | CASSFPGRETQCF
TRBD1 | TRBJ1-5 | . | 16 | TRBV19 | TGTGCCAGCAAGACCCCCGGGACAGGGGCGATACAGCCCCAGCATTTT | CASKTPGTGAIQPQHF
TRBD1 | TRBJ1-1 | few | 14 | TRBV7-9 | TGTGCCAGCAGGCGTTGGGACAGGGACACTGAAGCTTTCTTT | CASRRWDRDTEAFF
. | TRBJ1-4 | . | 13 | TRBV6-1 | TGTGCCAGCAGTGTCGACAGCGACGAAAAACTGTTTTTT | CASSVDSDEKLFF